The text below deals with one T cell receptor beta chain. The target antigen is unknown. The same CDR3 can be traced to other DNA sequences in this sample. TCRdb's copy holds only in-frame clones and misses some; the assay was immunoSEQ multiplex PCR. This sample has 46,000 or so clones, with roughly nine tenths found just once. Unstimulated regulatory T cells (CD4+CD25+CD127-), CD4+CD25- non-regulatory cells, CD4 and CD8 cells were FACS-sorted from thawed PBMCs. Before regulatory T cell sorting, thawed PBMCs rested overnight at 37°C in approximately 200 IU/ml IL-2. This specimen belongs to a study of Tregs in tolerant kidney transplant recipients. General study findings and limits: This study did not directly address biological reproducibility.

Trimming took off 3 bases at V and 1 base at J, with 9 bases between the two ends. This CDR3 is built from 14 residues. CDR1 and CDR2 from the germline V gene are MNHEY and SVGAGI. The specimen was Tregs from blood. The sequence came from a human donor in good health. The chain links TRBV6-5 to TRBJ1-1; no reliable D call. In DNA, the CDR3 is TGTGCCAGCAGTTATTCCAGACAGAACACTGAAGCTTTCTTT. Protein product: CASSYSRQNTEAFF.